This passage covers 5 T cell receptor beta chains from one sample sequenced in a study of T cells in Graves' hyperthyroidism and ophthalmopathy. RNA transcripts gave rise to amplified TCR beta CDR3 regions. HTBI primers drove first-round RT-PCR of the TCR CDR3. TCRdb itself ran the multiplex PCR reads through MiXCR, one entry per CDR3 protein. The sample holds approximately 410,000 distinct CDR3 sequences, 12% to 15% seen once. Specimen: blood. All receptors derive from a woman younger than 30 with Graves' hyperthyroidism.

This clonotype has at least ten counts. The chain joins TRBV3-1 to TRBJ2-1, with a tentative D call TRBD1 (6 bases). Germline V gene sequence: CDR1 LGHDT, CDR2 YNNKEL (reference sequence). V dropped 0 bases and J dropped 0 bases, with 6 bases sitting between them. The CDR3 runs 15 residues. Here the CDR3 DNA reads TGTGCCAGCAGCCAAGACAGGGGCTCCTACAATGAGCAGTTCTTC. Translating it yields CASSQDRGSYNEQFF.

V usage is TRBV7-8 and J usage is TRBJ2-3; TRBD2 agrees at 12 bases. The CDR3 loop spans 16 amino acids. Per germline, CDR1 SGHVS and CDR2 FQNEAQ. Trimming removed 0 bases from V and 7 bases from J; junction bases left unmatched: 5. The CDR3 nucleotides are TGTGCCAGCAGCTTAGCGACTAGCGGGAGCTGGAATACGCAGTATTTT. Translating gives CASSLATSGSWNTQYF.

This clonotype was counted at least ten times. The genes are TRBV12-5 and TRBJ2-7; TRBD1 agrees at 9 bases. The germline V gene encodes CDR1 LGHNT and CDR2 FRNRAP. After removal of 0 bases from V and 5 bases from J, the junction contained 8 bases not matched to a gene. The length of the CDR3 is 16 residues. In nucleotides, the CDR3 is TGTGCTAGTGGTTTGGTACTAGGGGACAGGGTCCACGAGCAGTACTTC. Its protein is CASGLVLGDRVHEQYF.

This clonotype was recorded many times. The chain is built from TRBV12-3 or TRBV12-4 and TRBJ1-1, with D unclear. V was shortened by 6 bases and J by 0 bases, with 8 bases between the two germline ends. This CDR3 spans 13 amino acids. In nucleotides, the CDR3 is TGTGCCAGCAGCCAAGGCCTGAACACTGAAGCTTTCTTT. Amino acid sequence: CASSQGLNTEAFF.

This clonotype appeared a few times. The J gene is TRBJ2-7, the V gene TRBV20-1; 7 positions agree with TRBD1. There are 13 residues in the CDR3. Trimming took 5 bases from V and 3 from J; bases not matched to a gene: 7. From germline, CDR1 is DFQATT and CDR2 SNEGSKA (reference sequence). CDR3 protein: CSAVTGTVYEQYF. The CDR3 region has the DNA TGCAGTGCTGTAACCGGGACAGTCTACGAGCAGTACTTC.